These T cell receptor beta chains were read from a single sample in a study of read filtering for tumor transcriptome and immune sequencing. From the reads, TCRdb called clonotypes with MiXCR, one entry per CDR3 protein. Of more than 55,000 distinct CDR3 sequences in the sample, about 19% were seen once. Material for sequencing was a population of CD138-negative cells sorted from bone marrow. The receptors stem from a donor aged 40 or over with multiple myeloma. Each CDR3 is given with its conserved first and last residue. The D gene is left open where the match is weak. Only part of the rows carry a size: once, few, many, or a class if the clone is expanded.

clone size | J gene | V gene | D gene | CDR3 protein | CDR3 DNA
- | TRBJ2-1 | TRBV29-1 | - | CSVVGQGTYNEQFF | TGCAGCGTTGTGGGTCAGGGGACCTACAATGAGCAGTTCTTC
many | TRBJ2-2 | TRBV5-1 | TRBD2 | CASRTGLAGATGELFF | TGCGCCAGCAGAACAGGACTAGCGGGGGCCACCGGGGAGCTGTTTTTT
- | TRBJ2-5 | TRBV6-2/TRBV6-3 | TRBD2 | CASSRGTSGKYQETQYF | TGTGCCAGCAGTCGGGGGACTAGCGGGAAATACCAAGAGACCCAGTACTTC
many | TRBJ2-2 | TRBV11-2 | - | CASSFDTGELFF | TGTGCCAGCAGCTTCGACACCGGGGAGCTGTTTTTT
- | TRBJ2-2 | TRBV10-3 | - | CAIRAGTVNTGELFF | TGTGCCATCAGGGCCGGGACGGTGAACACCGGGGAGCTGTTTTTT
few | TRBJ2-1 | TRBV5-4 | TRBD2 | CASSLDPTSGYNEQFF | TGTGCCAGCAGCCTAGACCCGACTAGCGGTTACAATGAGCAGTTCTTC
many | TRBJ2-1 | TRBV25-1 | TRBD2 | CASSFSGGAYNEQFF | TGTGCCAGCAGTTTCTCCGGGGGGGCCTACAATGAGCAGTTCTTC
many | TRBJ2-3 | TRBV20-1 | TRBD2 | CSARDKGLASRDTQYF | TGCAGTGCTAGAGATAAGGGACTAGCGTCACGAGATACGCAGTATTTT
few | TRBJ1-4 | TRBV19 | - | CASSSGAFGEKLFF | TGTGCCAGCTCCTCCGGGGCCTTCGGTGAAAAACTGTTTTTT
many | TRBJ2-7 | TRBV29-1 | TRBD1 | CSAAGTGRYEQYF | TGCAGCGCAGCCGGGACAGGGAGGTACGAGCAGTACTTC
medium-sized | TRBJ2-1 | TRBV30 | TRBD1 | CAWSGQGARSYNEQFF | TGTGCCTGGAGTGGACAGGGGGCCAGATCCTACAATGAGCAGTTCTTC
- | TRBJ1-2 | TRBV7-9 | TRBD1 | CASSRLDRVNYGYTF | TGTGCCAGCAGCCGACTGGACAGGGTTAACTATGGCTACACCTTC
many | TRBJ2-1 | TRBV27 | - | CASSPLTGAYEQFF | TGTGCCAGCAGCCCCCTCACGGGAGCGTATGAGCAGTTCTTC
many | TRBJ1-2 | TRBV29-1 | TRBD1 | CSVASGGAYGYTF | TGCAGCGTTGCTTCAGGGGGCGCCTATGGCTACACCTTC
many | TRBJ2-3 | TRBV20-1 | TRBD1 | CSARDPGQGIVDTQYF | TGCAGTGCTAGAGATCCGGGACAGGGGATAGTCGATACGCAGTATTTT
- | TRBJ2-5 | TRBV5-1 | - | CASSLLMGGVETQYF | TGCGCCAGCAGCTTGCTTATGGGAGGAGTGGAGACCCAGTACTTC
- | TRBJ2-4 | TRBV11-2 | TRBD2 | CASSFMTSGPNIQYF | TGTGCCAGCAGCTTCATGACTAGCGGGCCAAACATTCAGTACTTC
many | TRBJ2-7 | TRBV6-2/TRBV6-3 | - | CASSYVGVYYEQYF | TGTGCCAGCAGTTACGTGGGGGTTTACTACGAGCAGTACTTC
- | TRBJ2-3 | TRBV7-2 | TRBD2 | CASSLSSGDFTDTQYF | TGTGCCAGCAGCTTATCAAGCGGGGACTTCACAGATACGCAGTATTTT
many | TRBJ2-1 | TRBV7-6 | - | CASSLVGGAHEQFF | TGTGCCAGCAGCTTAGTAGGGGGAGCCCATGAGCAGTTCTTC
many | TRBJ1-5 | TRBV5-1 | - | CASSPTGNQPQHF | TGTGCCAGCAGTCCAACCGGCAATCAGCCCCAGCATTTT
many | TRBJ2-3 | TRBV28 | TRBD2 | CASSLNPLGAGVKDTQYF | TGTGCCAGCAGTTTAAACCCCTTAGGAGCGGGAGTTAAAGATACGCAGTATTTT
many | TRBJ2-7 | TRBV4-2 | - | CASSQGGRDGSYEQYF | TGTGCCAGCAGCCAGGGAGGAAGAGACGGCTCCTACGAGCAGTACTTC
- | TRBJ2-2 | TRBV5-4 | TRBD2 | CASSYRLAGVTGELFF | TGTGCCAGCAGTTACCGACTAGCGGGAGTTACCGGGGAGCTGTTTTTT
many | TRBJ1-5 | TRBV12-3/TRBV12-4 | - | CASSLARPQPQHF | TGTGCCAGCAGTTTAGCGCGGCCTCAGCCCCAGCATTTT
- | TRBJ2-5 | TRBV12-3/TRBV12-4 | TRBD1 | CASSRQGPETRYF | TGTGCCAGCAGCCGACAGGGACCAGAGACCCGGTACTTC
many | TRBJ2-7 | TRBV29-1 | TRBD2 | CSVEFRAGGAYEQYF | TGCAGCGTTGAATTTCGAGCGGGGGGTGCCTACGAGCAGTACTTC
many | TRBJ2-5 | TRBV2 | TRBD2 | CASSSLASGGEETQYF | TGTGCCAGCAGTTCCCTTGCTAGCGGGGGCGAAGAGACCCAGTACTTC
many | TRBJ2-7 | TRBV29-1 | - | CSVEFRASSYEQYF | TGCAGCGTTGAATTCAGGGCGAGCTCCTACGAGCAGTACTTC
- | TRBJ2-2 | TRBV3-1 | TRBD1 | CASSQEREGAWTGELFF | TGTGCCAGCAGCCAAGAACGTGAGGGGGCGTGGACCGGGGAGCTGTTTTTT
many | TRBJ2-1 | TRBV9 | - | CASSPSRRTDNEQFF | TGTGCCAGCAGCCCTTCCAGGCGGACCGACAATGAGCAGTTCTTC
- | TRBJ2-1 | TRBV7-9 | - | CSSSLDEYNEQFF | TGTTCCAGCAGCTTAGACGAGTACAATGAGCAGTTCTTC
- | TRBJ2-2 | TRBV24-1 | - | CAAPLPYTGELFF | TGTGCCGCGCCACTGCCTTACACCGGGGAGCTGTTTTTT
- | TRBJ2-5 | TRBV20-1 | TRBD2 | CSARLAGSQETQYF | TGCAGTGCAAGACTAGCGGGCTCCCAAGAGACCCAGTACTTC
- | TRBJ2-1 | TRBV30 | - | CGWSNPSGGDNEQFF | TGTGGCTGGAGTAATCCCTCCGGGGGAGACAATGAGCAGTTCTTC
many | TRBJ2-5 | TRBV7-2 | - | CASSYQRLETQYF | TGTGCCAGCAGCTACCAGCGCCTCGAGACCCAGTACTTC